Listed here is a single T cell receptor (beta chain). Its antigen is still unknown. The CDR3 loop spans 16 amino acids. CDR1 SGHVS and CDR2 FQNEAQ come from the germline V gene. The V gene end was trimmed by 4 bases and the J gene end by 1 base; junction bases not matched to a gene: 9. This sample was taken from a study of T cell responses to AZD1222 COVID-19 vaccine. Study-wide points: A mostly white British donor set with more females was recruited, and clonal diversity was possibly underestimated.

TCRdb keeps only in-frame clones here, not all; method: immunoSEQ multiplex PCR. The data contain approximately 150,000 clones, 85% to 95% of them seen just once; the ten biggest clones take up roughly 5%. V gene TRBV7-8 combines with J gene TRBJ1-2; 7 bases fit TRBD1. This specimen was peripheral blood, taken on day 0 of AZD1222 vaccination. The receptor comes from an adult in good health. The CDR3 spells CASSSEGARGNYGYTF. CDR3 sequence (DNA): TGTGCCAGCAGCTCGGAGGGGGCGCGTGGTAACTATGGCTACACCTTC.